One sample yielded the 24 T cell receptor beta chains listed below, sequenced in a study of Ad26.COV2.S vaccination and SARS-CoV-2 variants. Treatment denoted: 15 to 20 received Ad26.COV2.S at low or high dose, single or two shots; about five received placebo; per-sample allocation not given. The samples were gathered on day 63 after the first injection of vaccine or placebo. Assay used: immunoSEQ multiplex PCR; TCRdb lists only in-frame clones, some missing. Of 440,000 or so clones in the sample, about nine tenths were seen once. The specimen comprised peripheral blood, sampled in a trial of Ad26.COV2.S vaccine versus placebo. These receptors were collected from a person aged 18-60 years who received the Ad26.COV2.S COVID-19 vaccine or a placebo.

The chain is built from TRBV29-1 and TRBJ2-7, with D possibly being TRBD1 or TRBD2 (5 bases each). CDR1 and CDR2 from the germline V gene are SQVTM and ANQGSEA. With 5 bases removed from V and 0 bases from J, the gap between germline ends came to 14 bases. The CDR3 covers 14 residues. The CDR3 sequence is CSVSGTASSYEQYF. CDR3 nucleotide sequence: TGCAGCGTTTCGGGGACGGCGAGCTCCTACGAGCAGTACTTC.

The rearrangement uses TRBV5-1 and TRBJ1-5, with D possibly matching TRBD1 (5 bases). Germline V CDR1 and CDR2: SGHRS, YFSETQ. This CDR3 comprises 15 residues. V was pared by 0 bases and J by 5 bases, with 12 bases between. The CDR3 region is CASSLATGEDQPQHF. For the CDR3, the DNA is TGCGCCAGCAGCTTGGCCACGGGGGAGGATCAGCCCCAGCATTTT.

This clone appeared a few times. The chain has TRBV19 and TRBJ2-1; TRBD2 aligns across 14 bases. Per germline, CDR1 LNHDA and CDR2 SQIVND (reference sequence). This CDR3 is built from 13 residues. V shed 11 bases and J 10 bases; nucleotides not matched to a gene: 7. The CDR3 nucleotides are TGTGCCGTAAGGACTAGCGGGAGGAACGAGCAGTTCTTC. Protein product: CAVRTSGRNEQFF.

The V and J genes are TRBV10-3 and TRBJ2-5; D may be TRBD1 or TRBD2 (5 bases each). There are 13 residues in the CDR3. The germline V gene encodes CDR1 ENHRY and CDR2 SYGVKD. V lost 6 bases, J lost 1 base, and 9 bases lay in between. CDR3 in amino acids: CAIRGTTQETQYF. The CDR3 DNA reads TGTGCCATCAGGGGGACCACCCAAGAGACCCAGTACTTC.

The chain carries TRBV28 and TRBJ2-1, with unresolved D. CDR1 MDHEN and CDR2 SYDVKM come from the germline V gene. This CDR3 comprises 13 residues. The V and J ends lost 6 bases and 6 bases respectively, with 12 bases between them. This CDR3 reads CASRNEQFNEQFF. In DNA form, the CDR3 reads TGTGCCAGCAGAAACGAACAATTCAATGAGCAGTTCTTC.

This sequence joins TRBV5-1 and TRBJ2-7; 10 bases map to TRBD1. Germline CDR1 and CDR2: SGHRS and YFSETQ. With V trimmed by 4 bases and J by 4 bases, 5 bases remained unmatched. The CDR3 runs to 14 residues. The CDR3 nucleotides are TGCGCCAGCAGCCAAAGGGACAGGGGATACGAGCAGTACTTC. This translates into CASSQRDRGYEQYF.

The J gene is TRBJ2-1, the V gene TRBV6-5, with 12 bases fitting TRBD2. Germline V gene sequence: CDR1 MNHEY, CDR2 SVGAGI. The junction had 9 bases not matched to a gene; V was cut back by 0 bases and J by 12 bases. This CDR3 spans 16 amino acids. The CDR3 here is CASSYSSGLAGPGQFF. In DNA form, the CDR3 reads TGTGCCAGCAGTTACTCCTCTGGACTAGCGGGGCCGGGGCAGTTCTTC.

The V gene is TRBV2, the J gene TRBJ2-2; D is ambiguous. Trimming cost V 3 bases and J 0 bases, with 8 bases left between them. CDR1 SNHLY and CDR2 FYNNEI come from the germline V gene. The CDR3 is 15 amino acids. In nucleotides, the CDR3 is TGTGCCAGCAGTGACGGGCTAGCGAACACCGGGGAGCTGTTTTTT. Protein: CASSDGLANTGELFF. The complete variable domain, with remaining parts taken from reference TRBV2 and TRBJ2-2, reads EPEVTQTPSHQVTQMGQEVILRCVPISNHLYFYWYRQILGQKVEFLVSFYNNEISEKSEIFDDQFSVERPDGSNFTLKIRSTKLEDSAMYFCASSDGLANTGELFFGEGSRLTVL.

This chain links TRBV6-5 with TRBJ2-1, with 10 bases matching TRBD1. Germline CDR1 and CDR2: MNHEY and SVGAGI. V lost 5 bases and J lost 12; bases outside the gene matches: 13. This CDR3 region has 15 residues. The CDR3: CASSKPGQGPRGQFF. Written as DNA, the CDR3 is TGTGCCAGCAGTAAACCGGGACAGGGGCCCCGGGGGCAGTTCTTC.

The chain joins TRBV7-8 to TRBJ1-2, with 7 bases aligning to TRBD1. This CDR3 is built from 15 residues. CDR1 SGHVS and CDR2 FQNEAQ come from the germline V gene. With 4 bases clipped from V and 2 bases from J, the junction kept 7 bases outside the gene matches. In DNA, the CDR3 is TGTGCCAGCAGCTCAGACAGGGCGCCCAACTATGGCTACACCTTC. Translated: CASSSDRAPNYGYTF. Full variable domain (remainder filled in from reference TRBV7-8 and TRBJ1-2): GAGVSQSPRYKVAKRGQDVALRCDPISGHVSLFWYQQALGQGPEFLTYFQNEAQLDKSGLPSDRFFAERPEGSVSTLKIQRTQQEDSAVYLCASSSDRAPNYGYTFGSGTRLTVV.

This sequence joins TRBV18 and TRBJ1-1; TRBD1 might be the D (5 bases). V shed 3 bases and J shed 4 bases, with 12 bases lying between them. This CDR3 region has 14 residues. In germline, CDR1 is KGHSH, CDR2 LQKENI. The CDR3 DNA follows: TGTGCCAGCTCACCGCCGGGGGGAAGCACTGAAGCTTTCTTT. Translation: CASSPPGGSTEAFF.

CDR3: CASSWDRMGDTQYF. CDR3 nucleotides: TGTGCCAGCAGCTGGGACAGGATGGGGGATACGCAGTATTTT. This sequence joins TRBV7-8 and TRBJ2-3; 8 bases map to TRBD1. Germline assignment: CDR1 SGHVS and CDR2 FQNEAQ. The V and J ends lost 4 bases and 6 bases, in that order; junction bases with no gene match: 6. CDR3 length: 14 amino acids.

J is TRBJ1-2 and V is TRBV2, with unresolved D. The V gene lost 4 bases and the J gene lost 5 bases, with 8 bases spanning the gap. The CDR3 has 12 amino acids. Germline V gene data show CDR1 as SNHLY and CDR2 as FYNNEI. The CDR3 region has the DNA TGTGCCAGCAGTGGACGGATATATGGCTACACCTTC. Protein sequence: CASSGRIYGYTF.

The chain couples TRBV28 to TRBJ2-1, with 9 bases matching TRBD2. V shed 10 bases and J 2 bases; nucleotides not matched to a gene: 3. The CDR3 contains 13 residues. Germline CDR1 MDHEN, CDR2 SYDVKM. The CDR3 nucleotides are TGTGCCATTAGCGGGAGACCCTACAATGAGCAGTTCTTC. This gives the protein CAISGRPYNEQFF.

For the CDR3, the DNA is TGTGCCAGCAGCGTAGATGGGGCAGCGGCCTACGAGCAGTACTTC. Residues: CASSVDGAAAYEQYF. The chain employs TRBV9 and TRBJ2-7; D may be TRBD1 or TRBD2 (5 bases each). Trimming took off 0 bases at V and 2 bases at J, with 12 bases between the two ends. The CDR3 runs to 15 residues. Germline V CDR1 and CDR2: SGDLS, YYNGEE.

This clone was found once. The chain uses TRBV27 and TRBJ2-2; 7 nucleotides align to TRBD1. Germline values: CDR1 MNHEY, CDR2 SMNVEV (reference sequence). V lost 2 bases and J lost 5; bases outside the gene matches: 8. The CDR3 loop spans 16 amino acids. CDR3 sequence (DNA): TGTGCCAGCAGTTTACCAGACAGGGAAGAGACCGGGGAGCTGTTTTTT. It encodes CASSLPDREETGELFF.

V is TRBV7-8 and J is TRBJ1-2; perhaps TRBD1 as D (5 bases). CDR1 and CDR2 (germline): SGHVS, FQNEAQ. The CDR3 is 16 amino acids. Trimming took off 1 base at V and 4 bases at J, with 16 bases between the two ends. The chain's CDR3 is CASSLVRLDTAYGYTF. The CDR3, as DNA: TGTGCCAGCAGCTTAGTCCGTCTGGACACAGCCTATGGCTACACCTTC.

The chain joins TRBV28 to TRBJ2-2; D perhaps matches TRBD1 (6 bases). The CDR3 has 17 amino acids. Germline CDR1 reads MDHEN; CDR2 reads SYDVKM. V dropped 2 bases and J dropped 2 bases, with 15 bases sitting between them. DNA of the CDR3: TGTGCCAGCAGTTTAAGTCAGGGGCCCCTAAACACCGGGGAGCTGTTTTTT. Translating it yields CASSLSQGPLNTGELFF.

CDR3 DNA sequence: TGTGCCAGTAGTATAGGGACGGGACTGATCTACGAGCAGTACTTC. It is translated as CASSIGTGLIYEQYF. The gene calls are TRBV19 and TRBJ2-7; tentative D call: TRBD2 (6 bases). Trimming took 1 base from V and 3 from J, leaving 13 bases between them. The germline CDR1 and CDR2 sequences are LNHDA and SQIVND (reference sequence). This CDR3 has 15 residues.

The chain's CDR3 is CASSPSLGGNEQFF. Here the CDR3 DNA reads TGTGCCAGCAGTCCCTCTTTAGGAGGCAATGAGCAGTTCTTC. The chain joins TRBV27 to TRBJ2-1; possibly TRBD2 for D (5 bases). The V gene lost 5 bases and the J gene lost 6 bases, with 14 bases spanning the gap. The CDR3 is 14 amino acids. Germline V lookup: CDR1 MNHEY, CDR2 SMNVEV (reference sequence).

This rearrangement joins TRBV18 to TRBJ2-7; possible D gene TRBD1, 5 bases. CDR3 length: 13 amino acids. With 0 bases removed from V and 9 bases from J, the gap between germline ends came to 12 bases. Germline V gives CDR1 KGHSH, CDR2 LQKENI. The CDR3 reads CASSPPVRRGQYF. The DNA for the CDR3 is TGTGCCAGCTCACCACCGGTTCGAAGGGGGCAGTACTTC.

In the case of this clone: Other DNA sequences in this sample translate to the same CDR3. The chain recombines TRBV5-1 with TRBJ2-1, with 9 bases matching TRBD2. The CDR3 spans 15 residues. Germline values: CDR1 SGHRS, CDR2 YFSETQ. The V and J ends lost 4 bases and 3 bases, in that order; junction bases with no gene match: 5. The chain's CDR3 is CASSPGTSSYNEQFF. The CDR3 coding sequence is TGCGCCAGCAGCCCGGGGACTAGCAGCTACAATGAGCAGTTCTTC.

The chain links TRBV15 to TRBJ2-4, with D perhaps matching TRBD2 (6 bases). This CDR3 is built from 17 residues. The germline V gene has CDR1 LNHNV and CDR2 YYDKDF (reference sequence). The V end was cut by 0 bases, the J end by 3 bases, with 15 bases between. CDR3 region: CATSRDVGGEFKNIQYF. The CDR3 nucleotides read TGTGCCACCAGCAGAGATGTGGGAGGCGAGTTCAAAAACATTCAGTACTTC.

The V and J genes are TRBV5-1 and TRBJ2-5; D is possibly TRBD2 (6 bases). This CDR3 spans 14 amino acids. With 7 bases removed from V and 4 bases from J, the gap between germline ends came to 17 bases. Germline V gives CDR1 SGHRS, CDR2 YFSETQ. DNA for the CDR3: TGCGCCAGCTGTTTAATCGGGAGAGGAGAGACCCAGTACTTC. Protein: CASCLIGRGETQYF.